This T cell receptor beta chain emerged from a study of blood T cell repertoires in COVID-19. This table comes from immunoSEQ multiplex PCR, and its TCRdb copy is limited to in-frame clones, with some not included. Among approximately 94,000 clones listed, 75% to 95% were seen once. Germline-derived CDR1 and CDR2 are SNHLY and FYNNEI. The CDR3 has 16 residues. V gave up 3 bases and J gave up 0 bases, with 13 bases separating them. Source material: peripheral blood. This TCR derives from a woman aged 50 to 60 in a cohort sampled during active COVID-19. The chain employs TRBV2 and TRBJ2-3, with D unclear. The CDR3 DNA reads as TGTGCCAGCAGTGATAGAGCTTATTTAAGCACAGATACGCAGTATTTT. Translated: CASSDRAYLSTDTQYF. The variable domain in full, completed from reference TRBV2 and TRBJ2-3, reads EPEVTQTPSHQVTQMGQEVILRCVPISNHLYFYWYRQILGQKVEFLVSFYNNEISEKSEIFDDQFSVERPDGSNFTLKIRSTKLEDSAMYFCASSDRAYLSTDTQYFGPGTRLTVL.